The present T cell receptor beta chain was sequenced within a study of sequential checkpoint blockade in melanoma. Whole-study context: First-line arms were nivolumab then ipilimumab, or the reverse, randomized 1:1. Both treatment sequences were followed by maintenance nivolumab. TCRβ was sequenced from DNA of approximately 91 pretreatment tumors.

Profiled with immunoSEQ multiplex PCR; TCRdb holds only in-frame clones, not every one. The data contain 6,500 to 8,000 clones, around 30% of them singletons. Treatment of the sample: randomized to nivolumab then ipilimumab (arm A) or the reverse (arm B). J lost 10 bases, V lost 3 bases, and 10 bases had no gene match. CDR1 and CDR2 from the germline V gene are SGHNT and YENEEA. The CDR3 contains 15 residues. This clone has just a few counts. The chain carries TRBV11-3 and TRBJ2-1; the match to TRBD2 covers 9 bases. This clonotype was obtained from a human donor with melanoma. Specimen: tumor tissue (inferred from file names), collected from a patient given nivolumab and ipilimumab in sequence. CDR3 in DNA: TGTGCCAGCAGCTTTGTTCGCGGGAGGGCCCGGGAGCAGTTCTTC. Translated: CASSFVRGRAREQFF.